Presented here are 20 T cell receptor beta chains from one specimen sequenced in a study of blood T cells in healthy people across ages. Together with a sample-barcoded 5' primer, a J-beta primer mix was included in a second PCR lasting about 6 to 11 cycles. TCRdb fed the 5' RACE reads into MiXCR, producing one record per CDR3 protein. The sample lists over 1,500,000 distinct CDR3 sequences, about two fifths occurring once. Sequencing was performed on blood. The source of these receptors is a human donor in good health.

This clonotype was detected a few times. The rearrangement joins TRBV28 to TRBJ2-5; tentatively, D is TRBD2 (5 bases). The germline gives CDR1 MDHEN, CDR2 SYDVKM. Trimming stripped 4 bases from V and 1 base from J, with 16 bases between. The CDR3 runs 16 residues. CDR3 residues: CASSSPRESAQETQYF. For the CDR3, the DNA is TGTGCCAGCAGTTCCCCTAGGGAGAGTGCCCAAGAGACCCAGTACTTC.

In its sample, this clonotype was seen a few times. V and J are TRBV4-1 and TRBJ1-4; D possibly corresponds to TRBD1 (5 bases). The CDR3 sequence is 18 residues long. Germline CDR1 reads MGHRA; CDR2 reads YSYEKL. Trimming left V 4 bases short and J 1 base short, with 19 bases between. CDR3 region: CASSPGVGGILTNEKLFF. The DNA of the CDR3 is TGCGCCAGCAGCCCTGGGGTGGGGGGTATATTAACTAATGAAAAACTGTTTTTT.

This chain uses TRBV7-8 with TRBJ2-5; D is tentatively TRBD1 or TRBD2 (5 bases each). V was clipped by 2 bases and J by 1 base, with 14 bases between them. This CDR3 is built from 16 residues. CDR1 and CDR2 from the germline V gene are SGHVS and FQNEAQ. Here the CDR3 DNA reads TGTGCCAGCAGCTTAACGAATTTCGGGACCCAAGAGACCCAGTACTTC. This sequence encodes CASSLTNFGTQETQYF.

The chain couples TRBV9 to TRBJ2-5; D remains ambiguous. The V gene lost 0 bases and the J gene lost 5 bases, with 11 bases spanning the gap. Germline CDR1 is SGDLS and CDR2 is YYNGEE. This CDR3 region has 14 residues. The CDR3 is CASSVEGDSETQYF. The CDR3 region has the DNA TGTGCCAGCAGCGTAGAAGGCGACTCGGAGACCCAGTACTTC.

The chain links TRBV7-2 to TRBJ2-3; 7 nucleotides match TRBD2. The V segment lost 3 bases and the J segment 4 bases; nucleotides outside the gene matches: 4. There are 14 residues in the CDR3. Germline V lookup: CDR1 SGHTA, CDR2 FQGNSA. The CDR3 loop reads CASSLAGVADTQYF. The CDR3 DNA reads TGTGCCAGCAGCTTGGCGGGGGTCGCAGATACGCAGTATTTT.

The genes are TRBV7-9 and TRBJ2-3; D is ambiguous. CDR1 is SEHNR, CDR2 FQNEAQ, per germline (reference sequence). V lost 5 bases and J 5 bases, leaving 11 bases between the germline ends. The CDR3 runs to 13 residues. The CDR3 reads CASSQPSGDTQYF. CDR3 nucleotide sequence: TGTGCCAGCAGCCAACCGAGTGGAGATACGCAGTATTTT.

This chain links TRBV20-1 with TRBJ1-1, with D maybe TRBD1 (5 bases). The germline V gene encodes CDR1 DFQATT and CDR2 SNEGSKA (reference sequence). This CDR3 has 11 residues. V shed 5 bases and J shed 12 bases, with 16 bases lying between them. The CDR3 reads CSAQTRDPSFF. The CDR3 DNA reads TGCAGTGCTCAAACAAGGGACCCCTCTTTCTTT.

This CDR3 reads CASSYSGGDSNEQFF. CDR3 sequence (DNA): TGTGCCAGCAGTTATAGCGGGGGGGATAGCAATGAGCAGTTCTTC. The J gene is TRBJ2-1, the V gene TRBV6-6; 11 bases are shared with TRBD2. The CDR3 length is 15 residues. Germline assignment: CDR1 MNHNY and CDR2 SVGAGI (reference sequence). V lost 3 bases, J lost 6 bases, and 4 bases stayed unmatched.

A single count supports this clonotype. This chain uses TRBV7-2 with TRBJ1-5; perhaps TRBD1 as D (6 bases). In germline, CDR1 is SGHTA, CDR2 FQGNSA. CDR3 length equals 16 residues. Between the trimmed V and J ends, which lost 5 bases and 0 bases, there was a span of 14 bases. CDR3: CASSPLTGYSNQPQHF. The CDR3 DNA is TGTGCCAGCAGCCCCCTGACAGGATATAGCAATCAGCCCCAGCATTTT. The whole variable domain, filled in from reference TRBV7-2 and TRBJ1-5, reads GAGVSQSPSNKVTEKGKDVELRCDPISGHTALYWYRQSLGQGLEFLIYFQGNSAPDKSGLPSDRFSAERTGGSVSTLTIQRTQQEDSAVYLCASSPLTGYSNQPQHFGDGTRLSIL.

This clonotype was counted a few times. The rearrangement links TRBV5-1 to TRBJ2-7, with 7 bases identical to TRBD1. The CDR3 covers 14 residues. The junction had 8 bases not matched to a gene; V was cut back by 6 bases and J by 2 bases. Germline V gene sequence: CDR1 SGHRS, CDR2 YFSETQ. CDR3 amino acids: CASNDGTATYEQYF. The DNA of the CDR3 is TGCGCCAGCAACGATGGGACAGCTACCTACGAGCAGTACTTC.

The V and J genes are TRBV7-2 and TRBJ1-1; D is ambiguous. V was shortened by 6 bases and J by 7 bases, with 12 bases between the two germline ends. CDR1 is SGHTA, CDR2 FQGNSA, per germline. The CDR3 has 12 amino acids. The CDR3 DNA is TGTGCCAGCAGTCCCGGAACTAATGAAGCTTTCTTT. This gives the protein CASSPGTNEAFF. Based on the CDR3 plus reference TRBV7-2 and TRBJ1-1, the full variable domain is GAGVSQSPSNKVTEKGKDVELRCDPISGHTALYWYRQSLGQGLEFLIYFQGNSAPDKSGLPSDRFSAERTGGSVSTLTIQRTQQEDSAVYLCASSPGTNEAFFGQGTRLTVV.

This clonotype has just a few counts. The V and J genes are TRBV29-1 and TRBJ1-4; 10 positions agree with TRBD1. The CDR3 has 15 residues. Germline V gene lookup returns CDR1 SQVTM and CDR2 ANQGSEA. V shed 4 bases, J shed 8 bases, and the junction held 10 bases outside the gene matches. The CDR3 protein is CSVVGTGALREKLFF. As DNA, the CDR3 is TGCAGCGTTGTCGGGACAGGGGCCCTTCGGGAAAAACTGTTTTTT.

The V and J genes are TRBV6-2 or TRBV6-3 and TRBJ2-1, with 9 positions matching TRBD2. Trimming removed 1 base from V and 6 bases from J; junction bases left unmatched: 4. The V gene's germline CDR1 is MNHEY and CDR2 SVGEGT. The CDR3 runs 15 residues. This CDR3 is CASSYWLAGRNEQFF. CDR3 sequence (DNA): TGTGCCAGCAGTTACTGGCTAGCGGGGCGCAATGAGCAGTTCTTC.

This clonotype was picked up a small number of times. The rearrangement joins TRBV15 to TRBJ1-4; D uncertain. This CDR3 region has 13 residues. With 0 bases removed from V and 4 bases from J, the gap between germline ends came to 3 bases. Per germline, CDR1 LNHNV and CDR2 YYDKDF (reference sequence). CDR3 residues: CATSRDLNEKLFF. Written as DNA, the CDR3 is TGTGCCACCAGCAGAGACCTTAATGAAAAACTGTTTTTT. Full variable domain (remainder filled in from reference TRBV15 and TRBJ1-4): DAMVIQNPRYQVTQFGKPVTLSCSQTLNHNVMYWYQQKSSQAPKLLFHYYDKDFNNEADTPDNFQSRRPNTSFCFLDIRSPGLGDTAMYLCATSRDLNEKLFFGSGTQLSVL.

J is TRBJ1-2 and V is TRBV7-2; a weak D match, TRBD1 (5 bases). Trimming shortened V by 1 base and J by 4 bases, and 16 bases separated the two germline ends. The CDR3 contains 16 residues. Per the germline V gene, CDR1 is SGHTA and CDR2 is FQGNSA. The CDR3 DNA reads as TGTGCCAGCAGCTTAGGGGACTCCTCCATCGGCTATGGCTACACCTTC. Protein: CASSLGDSSIGYGYTF.

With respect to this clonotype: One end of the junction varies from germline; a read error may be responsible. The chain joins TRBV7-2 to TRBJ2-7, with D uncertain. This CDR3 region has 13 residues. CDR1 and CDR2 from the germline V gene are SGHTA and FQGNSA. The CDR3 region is CANSLKTADEQYF. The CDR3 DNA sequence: TGTGCCAACAGCTTAAAAACGGCCGACGAGCAGTACTTC.

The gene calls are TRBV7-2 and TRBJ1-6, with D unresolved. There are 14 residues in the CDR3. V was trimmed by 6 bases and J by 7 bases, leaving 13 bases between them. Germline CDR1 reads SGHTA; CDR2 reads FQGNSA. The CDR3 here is CASSQRRENSPLHF. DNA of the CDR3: TGTGCCAGCAGTCAACGACGGGAAAATTCACCCCTCCACTTT.

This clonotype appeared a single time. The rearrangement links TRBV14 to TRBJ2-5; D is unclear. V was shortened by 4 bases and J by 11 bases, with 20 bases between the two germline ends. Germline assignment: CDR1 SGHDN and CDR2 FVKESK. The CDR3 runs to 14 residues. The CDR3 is CASSPTTRHNEQYF. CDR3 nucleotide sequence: TGTGCCAGCAGCCCGACGACAAGGCACAATGAGCAGTACTTC.

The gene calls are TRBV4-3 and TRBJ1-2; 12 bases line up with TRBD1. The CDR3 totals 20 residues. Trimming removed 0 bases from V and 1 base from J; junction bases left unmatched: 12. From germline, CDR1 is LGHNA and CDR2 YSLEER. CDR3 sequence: CASSQDPHQGQGAFNYGYTF. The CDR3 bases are TGCGCCAGCAGCCAAGACCCGCATCAGGGACAGGGGGCGTTTAACTATGGCTACACCTTC.

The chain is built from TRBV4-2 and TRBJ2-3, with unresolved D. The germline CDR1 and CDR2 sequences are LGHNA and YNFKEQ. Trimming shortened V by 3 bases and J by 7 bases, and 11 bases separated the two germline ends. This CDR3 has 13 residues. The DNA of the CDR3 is TGTGCCAGCAGCCAGGGCGGTTGGTATACGCAGTATTTT. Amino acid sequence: CASSQGGWYTQYF.